Listed below are T cell receptor beta chains from one sample, sequenced in a study of blood T cells in healthy people across ages. TCRdb analysed the 5' RACE reads with MiXCR anew, one entry per CDR3 protein. The sample includes approximately 770,000 distinct CDR3 sequences, about three fifths of them seen just once. Material for sequencing was blood. Source of these receptors: a man between 25 and 39 years old in good health. The CDR3 runs from the conserved cysteine through the conserved F or W. Each record gives: J gene, V gene, D gene, clone size, CDR3 protein, CDR3 DNA. The D gene is left open where the match is weak. Size tells how often a clone was seen (once, few, many) or the class of an expanded clone, and some rows leave it out.

TRBJ2-2,TRBV6-5,NA,NA,CASSYNGAGELFF,TGTGCCAGCAGTTACAATGGGGCCGGGGAGCTGTTTTTT
TRBJ1-2,TRBV7-6,NA,NA,CASSLIPPEAGGNGYTF,TGTGCCAGCAGCTTAATCCCCCCCGAAGCGGGGGGGAATGGCTACACCTTC
TRBJ2-1,TRBV7-2,NA,NA,CATRGAASYNEQFF,TGTGCCACCCGAGGGGCCGCCAGCTACAATGAGCAGTTCTTC
TRBJ1-1,TRBV21-1,NA,NA,CDSSGFRQSQGMNTEAFF,TGTGACAGCAGCGGTTTCAGACAGTCTCAAGGTATGAACACTGAAGCTTTCTTT
TRBJ2-5,TRBV3-1,NA,NA,CASSQGPRNSRETQYF,TGTGCCAGCAGCCAAGGACCCAGGAATTCGAGAGAGACCCAGTACTTC
TRBJ1-5,TRBV25-1,NA,NA,CASSAIYSNQPQHF,TGTGCCAGCAGCGCTATTTATAGCAATCAGCCCCAGCATTTT
TRBJ1-1,TRBV10-3,NA,few,CAIRSQGDTEAFF,TGTGCCATCAGGTCACAGGGTGACACTGAAGCTTTCTTT
TRBJ2-3,TRBV7-2,TRBD2,NA,CACSRISGGLRNTDTQYF,TGTGCCTGCAGCCGAATTTCGGGGGGACTTCGGAACACAGATACGCAGTATTTT
TRBJ2-7,TRBV7-2,TRBD2,NA,CASSVSGRGFSYEQYF,TGTGCCAGCAGCGTAAGCGGGAGGGGGTTCTCCTACGAGCAGTACTTC
TRBJ2-7,TRBV13,NA,NA,CASSQTGPKGDEQYF,TGTGCCAGCAGCCAGACGGGCCCCAAAGGAGACGAGCAGTACTTC
TRBJ2-3,TRBV12-3/TRBV12-4,NA,NA,CASTTRGDTQYF,TGTGCCAGTACAACCCGGGGGGATACGCAGTATTTT
TRBJ2-5,TRBV9,NA,NA,CASSVETLAAEETQYF,TGTGCCAGCAGCGTAGAAACCCTGGCCGCTGAAGAGACCCAGTACTTC
TRBJ2-7,TRBV7-2,NA,few,CASAKTGDSVYEQYF,TGTGCCAGCGCAAAAACCGGGGATAGCGTATACGAGCAGTACTTC
TRBJ2-7,TRBV5-1,NA,NA,CASSVVADIQYEQYF,TGCGCCAGCAGCGTAGTAGCGGACATCCAATACGAGCAGTACTTC
TRBJ1-5,TRBV20-1,NA,NA,CSARNPRSSDQPQHF,TGCAGTGCTAGAAACCCGCGCTCCTCGGATCAGCCCCAGCATTTT
TRBJ1-5,TRBV4-2,NA,NA,CASTFTDSNQPQHF,TGTGCCAGCACGTTCACAGATAGCAATCAGCCCCAGCATTTT
TRBJ2-7,TRBV20-1,NA,once,CSAELPQGSSYEQYF,TGCAGTGCTGAGCTCCCGCAGGGGAGCTCCTACGAGCAGTACTTC
TRBJ2-7,TRBV6-6,NA,NA,CASALRSFPVTYEQYF,TGTGCCAGCGCTCTAAGGTCGTTTCCCGTCACCTACGAGCAGTACTTC
TRBJ2-1,TRBV15,NA,NA,CATSRVKSGEQFF,TGTGCCACCAGCAGAGTTAAGTCTGGTGAGCAGTTCTTC
TRBJ1-1,TRBV6-6,NA,NA,CASTLGREAFF,TGTGCCAGCACTTTGGGTAGGGAAGCTTTCTTT
TRBJ2-1,TRBV6-5,NA,NA,CASRQSRGSYNEQFF,TGTGCCAGCAGACAATCAAGGGGTTCCTACAATGAGCAGTTCTTC
TRBJ2-7,TRBV29-1,NA,NA,CSVEVGGNEQYF,TGCAGCGTTGAAGTCGGAGGGAACGAGCAGTACTTC
TRBJ2-7,TRBV7-9,TRBD1,once,CASSMEGQGPREQYF,TGTGCCAGCAGCATGGAGGGACAGGGCCCGCGGGAGCAGTACTTC
TRBJ2-7,TRBV20-1,NA,few,CSARSTRSYEQYF,TGCAGTGCTAGATCAACACGGTCCTACGAGCAGTACTTC
TRBJ1-1,TRBV20-1,NA,NA,CSAKTLQGITEAFF,TGCAGTGCTAAAACCTTACAGGGAATCACTGAAGCTTTCTTT
TRBJ2-7,TRBV7-6,NA,NA,CASSEQYHEQYF,TGTGCCAGCAGCGAACAGTACCACGAGCAGTACTTC
TRBJ2-7,TRBV2,NA,once,CASSDPVYYEQYF,TGTGCCAGCAGTGACCCGGTCTACTACGAGCAGTACTTC
TRBJ2-1,TRBV20-1,NA,NA,CSASSPTNNEQFF,TGCAGTGCTAGCTCCCCGACTAACAATGAGCAGTTCTTC
TRBJ2-5,TRBV18,NA,NA,CASSHPETEETQYF,TGTGCCAGCTCCCATCCGGAGACGGAAGAGACCCAGTACTTC
TRBJ1-6,TRBV12-3/TRBV12-4,NA,few,CASSPTGVSPLHF,TGTGCCAGCAGTCCGACTGGGGTTTCACCCCTCCACTTT
TRBJ2-1,TRBV7-2,NA,NA,CASNPLGTTYNEQFF,TGTGCCAGCAACCCCCTCGGGACAACCTACAATGAGCAGTTCTTC
TRBJ2-3,TRBV4-3,TRBD2,NA,CASSQEISGRGRPDTQYF,TGCGCCAGCAGCCAAGAGATTAGCGGGAGAGGGAGGCCAGATACGCAGTATTTT
TRBJ1-4,TRBV7-2,NA,NA,CASSFKSGATNEKLFF,TGTGCCAGCAGCTTCAAGTCAGGGGCAACTAATGAAAAACTGTTTTTT
TRBJ2-7,TRBV7-9,NA,NA,CASSLDFGRPLYF,TGTGCCAGCAGCTTAGATTTCGGGAGACCCTTGTACTTC
TRBJ2-1,TRBV11-1,NA,once,CASSLRTASYNEQFF,TGTGCCAGCAGCTTAAGGACAGCATCCTACAATGAGCAGTTCTTC
TRBJ2-1,TRBV5-6,NA,NA,CASSLLSEQFF,TGTGCCAGCAGCTTGTTGAGCGAGCAGTTCTTC
TRBJ2-7,TRBV12-3/TRBV12-4,NA,NA,CASSVGKGNYEQYF,TGTGCCAGCAGTGTCGGAAAGGGAAACTACGAGCAGTACTTC
TRBJ1-1,TRBV5-1,NA,once,CASSLDRVYTEAFF,TGCGCCAGCAGCTTGGACAGGGTATACACTGAAGCTTTCTTT
TRBJ1-1,TRBV25-1,NA,few,CASSEGAEAFF,TGTGCCAGCAGTGAAGGGGCTGAAGCTTTCTTT
TRBJ2-7,TRBV12-3/TRBV12-4,NA,NA,CASSLSRKREFPPGTYEQYF,TGTGCCAGCAGTTTAAGCCGAAAACGGGAGTTCCCCCCGGGGACATACGAGCAGTACTTC
TRBJ2-7,TRBV20-1,TRBD1,NA,CSASPNRGQYEQYF,TGCAGTGCTAGCCCGAACAGGGGGCAGTACGAGCAGTACTTC
TRBJ1-2,TRBV4-2,NA,NA,CASSQGRTPPAQENYGYTF,TGTGCCAGCAGCCAAGGCCGGACACCGCCCGCCCAAGAGAACTATGGCTACACCTTC
TRBJ2-7,TRBV4-3,TRBD2,NA,CASSQDWGFGTSSYEQYF,TGCGCCAGCAGCCAAGATTGGGGATTCGGGACTAGCTCCTACGAGCAGTACTTC
TRBJ2-3,TRBV7-2,NA,NA,CASSLIRPDTQYF,TGTGCCAGCAGCCTCATACGCCCTGATACGCAGTATTTT
TRBJ2-4,TRBV7-6,NA,NA,CASSLGAGALAKNIQYF,TGTGCCAGCAGCTTAGGAGCAGGGGCACTAGCCAAAAACATTCAGTACTTC
TRBJ2-7,TRBV9,TRBD1,NA,CASSKTGSEQYF,TGTGCCAGCAGCAAGACAGGGTCCGAGCAGTACTTC
TRBJ1-2,TRBV6-2/TRBV6-3,NA,NA,CATEGDGYYGYTF,TGTGCCACCGAAGGGGACGGGTACTATGGCTACACCTTC
TRBJ2-1,TRBV6-2/TRBV6-3,TRBD2,NA,CASSHLLAEETQFF,TGTGCCAGCAGTCACCTACTAGCGGAAGAGACCCAGTTCTTC
TRBJ2-1,TRBV5-1,NA,many,CASSFGTNSYNEQFF,TGCGCCAGCAGCTTTGGTACAAACTCCTACAATGAGCAGTTCTTC
TRBJ2-1,TRBV6-5,TRBD2,few,CASSYGTSGGLNEQFF,TGTGCCAGCAGTTACGGGACTAGCGGGGGGCTAAATGAGCAGTTCTTC
TRBJ1-1,TRBV12-3/TRBV12-4,TRBD1,NA,CASSIATGGALKAFF,TGTGCCAGCAGTATCGCAACAGGGGGCGCTTTAAAAGCTTTCTTT
TRBJ2-7,TRBV5-1,TRBD1,NA,CASSPGTEYYNEQYF,TGCGCCAGCAGCCCCGGGACAGAATACTACAATGAGCAGTACTTC
TRBJ2-7,TRBV6-5,TRBD2,few,CASSYSTGTKSYEQYF,TGTGCCAGCAGTTACTCCACCGGGACTAAGTCCTACGAGCAGTACTTC
TRBJ2-1,TRBV29-1,TRBD2,few,CSVGTSGSGLYNEQFF,TGCAGCGTCGGGACTAGCGGGAGCGGACTCTACAATGAGCAGTTCTTC